What follows are 31 T cell receptor beta chains derived from one specimen sequenced in a study of T-cell memory formation after mild COVID-19. A single record per CDR3 protein comes from TCRdb applying MiXCR to the 5' RACE reads. Among about 100,000 distinct CDR3 sequences listed, around 10% were seen once. The sequenced material came from PBMCs or a T cell subset sorted from them (not recorded which). These receptors came from a man younger than 35 who had mild COVID-19 (a few samples of this study predate the infection). Cell type and time point are not known.

This clonotype showed up many times. The chain is built from TRBV7-2 and TRBJ2-7; 7 bases are shared with TRBD2. V was clipped by 4 bases and J by 3 bases; unmatched bases: 15. From germline, CDR1 is SGHTA and CDR2 FQGNSA. There are 17 residues in the CDR3. DNA for the CDR3: TGTGCCAGCAGCTCCCGCCGCCCCGGGACTACGGTCTACGAGCAGTACTTC. Its translation: CASSSRRPGTTVYEQYF.

In its sample, this clonotype was seen many times. The V gene is TRBV4-1, the J gene TRBJ1-1; the D gene is possibly TRBD1 (5 bases). In germline, CDR1 is MGHRA, CDR2 YSYEKL. The CDR3 runs to 15 residues. V dropped 1 base and J dropped 1 base, with 10 bases sitting between them. The CDR3 nucleotides are TGCGCCAGCAGCCAAGGGGGGTGGGCGAACACTGAAGCTTTCTTT. Its translation is CASSQGGWANTEAFF.

This clonotype was counted a few times. V is TRBV7-9 and J is TRBJ2-7, with D tentatively TRBD2 (5 bases). The germline CDR1 and CDR2 sequences are SEHNR and FQNEAQ (reference sequence). V lost 3 bases to trimming and J lost 3 bases, with 12 bases between them. The CDR3 sequence is 14 residues long. CDR3 sequence: CASSFGLNYYEQYF. Written as DNA, the CDR3 is TGTGCCAGCAGCTTTGGACTTAACTACTACGAGCAGTACTTC.

This clonotype turned up a few times. The chain carries TRBV4-1 and TRBJ2-2; D remains ambiguous. This CDR3 has 14 residues. The ends were cut back, 0 bases at V and 2 bases at J, with 4 bases in the middle. CDR1 and CDR2 (germline): MGHRA, YSYEKL. The CDR3 coding sequence is TGCGCCAGCAGCCAAGAACTCAACACCGGGGAGCTGTTTTTT. This sequence encodes CASSQELNTGELFF.

This chain connects TRBV5-1 to TRBJ2-7; 7 bases are shared with TRBD1. Germline V gene sequence: CDR1 SGHRS, CDR2 YFSETQ. The V and J ends lost 3 bases and 4 bases, in that order; junction bases with no gene match: 7. The length of the CDR3 is 14 residues. This CDR3 reads CASSSRQGLYEQYF. CDR3 sequence (DNA): TGCGCCAGCAGCTCCCGACAGGGCCTGTACGAGCAGTACTTC.

This clonotype appeared a few times. This sequence joins TRBV5-6 and TRBJ2-5; no reliable D call. Germline V gene data show CDR1 as SGHDT and CDR2 as YYEEEE. Trimming pared 4 bases from V and 5 bases from J, leaving 6 bases between. This CDR3 is built from 11 residues. The CDR3 loop is CASSSWETQYF. The CDR3, as DNA: TGTGCCAGCAGCAGCTGGGAGACCCAGTACTTC.

In its sample, this clonotype was seen a few times. The chain combines TRBV20-1 with TRBJ2-1, with 8 positions matching TRBD2. The junction had 4 bases not matched to a gene; V was cut back by 5 bases and J by 1 base. CDR1 DFQATT and CDR2 SNEGSKA come from the germline V gene (reference sequence). The CDR3 sequence is 14 residues long. The CDR3 nucleotides read TGCAGTGCTCCCGGGACTAGTTCCTACAATGAGCAGTTCTTC. Amino acid sequence: CSAPGTSSYNEQFF.

V and J are TRBV4-3 and TRBJ1-1; maybe TRBD1 (5 bases). Germline CDR1 LGHNA, CDR2 YSLEER. V was pared by 6 bases and J by 1 base, with 12 bases between. The length of the CDR3 is 14 residues. CDR3 amino acids: CASRHTGPNTEAFF. The CDR3 coding sequence is TGCGCCAGCAGACACACAGGCCCGAACACTGAAGCTTTCTTT.

The chain employs TRBV7-9 and TRBJ1-1; D gene uncertain. The V end lost 1 base, the J end lost 2 bases, and 8 bases lay between the germline ends. Per the germline V gene, CDR1 is SEHNR and CDR2 is FQNEAQ (reference sequence). The CDR3 contains 14 residues. Written as DNA, the CDR3 is TGTGCCAGCAGCTTAGGCGGCGGTAACACTGAAGCTTTCTTT. Protein sequence: CASSLGGGNTEAFF.

This clonotype was detected a few times. This rearrangement joins TRBV3-1 to TRBJ2-7; D is ambiguous. The CDR3 runs 14 residues. Trimming removed 4 bases at V and 3 bases at J, with 13 bases between. Germline V gives CDR1 LGHDT, CDR2 YNNKEL (reference sequence). This CDR3 is CASSPFKVIYEQYF. Written as DNA, the CDR3 is TGTGCCAGCAGCCCATTCAAGGTGATCTACGAGCAGTACTTC.

The V gene is TRBV2, the J gene TRBJ2-3; tentative D call: TRBD2 (7 bases). Trimming stripped 8 bases from V and 0 bases from J, with 12 bases between. The CDR3 is made up of 14 amino acids. The germline gives CDR1 SNHLY, CDR2 FYNNEI. The CDR3 reads CASRGAASTDTQYF. The CDR3 DNA reads TGTGCCAGCCGGGGGGCGGCTAGCACAGATACGCAGTATTTT.

V and J are TRBV3-1 and TRBJ1-2; 9 bases agree with TRBD1. Germline CDR1 is LGHDT and CDR2 is YNNKEL (reference sequence). The CDR3 extends over 14 amino acids. V lost 1 base to trimming and J lost 7 bases; unmatched junction nucleotides: 4. The CDR3 reads CASSQGTGESGYTF. The CDR3 bases are TGTGCCAGCAGCCAAGGGACAGGGGAGAGTGGCTACACCTTC.

The chain couples TRBV15 to TRBJ2-7; TRBD1 is a possible D gene (6 bases). Germline V lookup: CDR1 LNHNV, CDR2 YYDKDF (reference sequence). This CDR3 is 16 amino acids long. The germline V and J ends were trimmed by 0 bases and 4 bases, with 16 bases remaining between them. As DNA, the CDR3 is TGTGCCACCAGCAGAGACCCAGGGCAGGGGAAATACGAGCAGTACGTC. Its translation is CATSRDPGQGKYEQYV.

The rearrangement uses TRBV24-1 and TRBJ2-1; no definite D call. Trimming cost V 4 bases and J 5 bases, with 8 bases left between them. CDR1 is KGHDR and CDR2 is SFDVKD in the germline V gene. This CDR3 is 13 amino acids long. The CDR3 spells CATSDWGNNEQFF. As DNA, the CDR3 is TGTGCCACCAGTGACTGGGGAAACAATGAGCAGTTCTTC.

V is TRBV7-9 and J is TRBJ1-2; 9 bases map to TRBD1. Trimming cost V 1 base and J 10 bases; bases outside gene matches: 10. This CDR3 comprises 15 residues. Germline V lookup: CDR1 SEHNR, CDR2 FQNEAQ (reference sequence). Written as DNA, the CDR3 is TGTGCCAGCAGCTTAGTGGACAGGGGAACCATGGACTACACCTTC. Amino acid sequence: CASSLVDRGTMDYTF.

This clonotype showed up many times. The rearrangement joins TRBV5-1 to TRBJ2-7; unclear D gene. Germline V gives CDR1 SGHRS, CDR2 YFSETQ. Trimming removed 2 bases from V and 5 bases from J, with 14 bases in between. CDR3 length equals 14 residues. The CDR3 here is CASSFPGPSDEQYF. CDR3 nucleotide sequence: TGCGCCAGCAGCTTTCCCGGACCAAGCGACGAGCAGTACTTC.

This clonotype came up a few times. The rearrangement links TRBV7-9 to TRBJ2-7; TRBD2 agrees at 10 bases. Trimming cost V 5 bases and J 1 base; bases outside gene matches: 17. There are 19 residues in the CDR3. Germline V gene data show CDR1 as SEHNR and CDR2 as FQNEAQ (reference sequence). CDR3 amino acids: CASSPPLVVAGGTSYEQYF. The CDR3 DNA reads as TGTGCCAGCAGCCCTCCCCTGGTGGTAGCGGGAGGTACTTCCTACGAGCAGTACTTC.

This clonotype showed up just a few times. The gene calls are TRBV12-5 and TRBJ2-4, with D possibly TRBD1 on 6 matching bases. The CDR3 contains 13 residues. In germline, CDR1 is LGHNT, CDR2 FRNRAP. V was trimmed by 1 base and J by 9 bases, leaving 10 bases between them. The CDR3 region has the DNA TGTGCTAGTGGTTTGGGGGGGCACGCCATTCAGTACTTC. The encoded protein is CASGLGGHAIQYF.

The CDR3 loop reads CASRQGFETQYF. The CDR3 region has the DNA TGTGCCAGCAGACAGGGGTTTGAGACCCAGTACTTC. The J gene is TRBJ2-5, the V gene TRBV12-3 or TRBV12-4, with 7 bases lining up with TRBD1. V lost 6 bases to trimming and J lost 5 bases; unmatched junction nucleotides: 3. The length of the CDR3 is 12 residues.

This clonotype appeared a few times. For the CDR3, the DNA is TGTGCCAGCAGCTATAGAGAGGGACTAGCCAAAAACATTCAGTACTTC. Its translation is CASSYREGLAKNIQYF. The chain employs TRBV7-9 and TRBJ2-4; maybe TRBD2 (6 bases). This CDR3 comprises 16 residues. V gave up 4 bases and J gave up 0 bases, with 13 bases separating them. CDR1 is SEHNR and CDR2 is FQNEAQ in the germline V gene (reference sequence).

This clonotype was observed a handful of times. The gene calls are TRBV28 and TRBJ2-3; no clear D. Deletions cut 5 bases from V and 2 bases from J, with 14 bases between. This CDR3 is built from 15 residues. Germline loops: CDR1 MDHEN, CDR2 SYDVKM. The CDR3 protein is CASSLLSEPTDTQYF. The CDR3, as DNA: TGTGCCAGCAGTCTTCTATCGGAACCCACAGATACGCAGTATTTT. The whole variable domain, remainder taken from reference TRBV28 and TRBJ2-3, is DVKVTQSSRYLVKRTGEKVFLECVQDMDHENMFWYRQDPGLGLRLIYFSYDVKMKEKGDIPEGYSVSREKKERFSLILESASTNQTSMYLCASSLLSEPTDTQYFGPGTRLTVL.

The chain carries TRBV7-9 and TRBJ2-7; 7 bases align to TRBD1. The CDR3 runs to 16 residues. With V trimmed by 5 bases and J by 5 bases, 15 bases remained unmatched. Germline CDR1 and CDR2: SEHNR and FQNEAQ (reference sequence). CDR3 coding DNA: TGTGCCAGCAGCCCGATTACAGGGGATCTCTCTCACGAGCAGTACGTC. The encoded protein is CASSPITGDLSHEQYV.

This clonotype was counted only a few times. V is TRBV5-8 and J is TRBJ2-1; maybe TRBD1 (6 bases). Germline CDR1 SGHTS, CDR2 YDEGEE. Trimming stripped 0 bases from V and 2 bases from J, with 6 bases between. The CDR3 runs 14 residues. CDR3 sequence (DNA): TGTGCCAGCAGCTTGGGACAGGCCTACAATGAGCAGTTCTTC. Protein sequence: CASSLGQAYNEQFF.

This clonotype was seen repeatedly, ten times or more. The chain is built from TRBV7-2 and TRBJ2-2; no clear D gene. The length of the CDR3 is 15 residues. Trimming took off 1 base at V and 4 bases at J, with 10 bases between the two ends. Germline loops: CDR1 SGHTA, CDR2 FQGNSA. The CDR3 here is CASSLVNRPTGELFF. The CDR3 DNA sequence: TGTGCCAGCAGCTTAGTTAATCGTCCCACCGGGGAGCTGTTTTTT.

This clonotype has just a few counts. The rearrangement links TRBV11-2 to TRBJ2-1; D call uncertain. The germline V and J ends were trimmed by 0 bases and 2 bases, with 5 bases remaining between them. Per germline, CDR1 SGHAT and CDR2 FQNNGV. The CDR3 runs to 14 residues. The CDR3 loop reads CASSLETTYNEQFF. CDR3 DNA: TGTGCCAGCAGCTTAGAAACAACCTACAATGAGCAGTTCTTC. Based on the CDR3 plus reference TRBV11-2 and TRBJ2-1, the full variable domain is EAGVAQSPRYKIIEKRQSVAFWCNPISGHATLYWYQQILGQGPKLLIQFQNNGVVDDSQLPKDRFSAERLKGVDSTLKIQPAKLEDSAVYLCASSLETTYNEQFFGPGTRLTVL.

The chain employs TRBV4-2 and TRBJ1-6; a possible D gene is TRBD1 (6 bases). Per the germline V gene, CDR1 is LGHNA and CDR2 is YNFKEQ. Trimming left V 4 bases short and J 0 bases short, with 13 bases between. The CDR3 sequence is 17 residues long. CDR3 protein: CASSLGTGSSYNSPLHF. The CDR3 DNA follows: TGTGCCAGCAGCCTGGGAACAGGGAGCTCCTATAATTCACCCCTCCACTTT.

This clonotype has more than one count but fewer than ten. This rearrangement joins TRBV10-2 to TRBJ2-7, with D uncertain. CDR1 and CDR2 (germline): WSHSY, SAAADI. This CDR3 has 12 residues. V was cut by 3 bases and J by 2 bases, with 5 bases left in between. DNA for the CDR3: TGCGCCAGCAGTGATAGGGCCTACGAGCAGTACTTC. It yields the protein CASSDRAYEQYF.

This chain links TRBV4-1 with TRBJ1-1; TRBD1 aligns across 7 bases. The V gene end was trimmed by 1 base and the J gene end by 5 bases; junction bases not matched to a gene: 10. The CDR3 totals 16 residues. Germline loops: CDR1 MGHRA, CDR2 YSYEKL. In DNA form, the CDR3 reads TGCGCCAGCAGCCAAGTAGGTAAAACAGGGGATACTGAAGCTTTCTTT. Its protein product is CASSQVGKTGDTEAFF.

This clonotype was seen a handful of times. The chain uses TRBV10-3 and TRBJ2-2; D uncertain. The CDR3 has 13 residues. The V end lost 10 bases, the J end lost 6 bases, and 15 bases lay between the germline ends. Looked up from germline, CDR1 is ENHRY and CDR2 is SYGVKD. DNA for the CDR3: TGTGCCACCCTCGCGCGGTCGGCCGGGGAGCTGTTTTTT. It encodes CATLARSAGELFF.

This clonotype was seen only a few times. The rearrangement uses TRBV7-2 and TRBJ1-6; no clear D gene. Trimming took off 0 bases at V and 0 bases at J, with 9 bases between the two ends. Looked up from germline, CDR1 is SGHTA and CDR2 is FQGNSA. The CDR3 sequence is 17 residues long. CDR3 nucleotides: TGTGCCAGCAGCTTAGCGGGTCCGAGCTCCTATAATTCACCCCTCCACTTT. Encoded protein: CASSLAGPSSYNSPLHF.

Sample share makes this clonotype medium-sized (0.01 to 0.1%). This chain connects TRBV7-9 to TRBJ2-1; D not resolved. The CDR3 covers 11 residues. Germline V gene data show CDR1 as SEHNR and CDR2 as FQNEAQ (reference sequence). The germline V and J ends were trimmed by 3 bases and 12 bases, with 9 bases remaining between them. CDR3 residues: CASSFNRRQFF. The CDR3 nucleotides are TGTGCCAGCAGCTTCAATCGGAGGCAGTTCTTC.